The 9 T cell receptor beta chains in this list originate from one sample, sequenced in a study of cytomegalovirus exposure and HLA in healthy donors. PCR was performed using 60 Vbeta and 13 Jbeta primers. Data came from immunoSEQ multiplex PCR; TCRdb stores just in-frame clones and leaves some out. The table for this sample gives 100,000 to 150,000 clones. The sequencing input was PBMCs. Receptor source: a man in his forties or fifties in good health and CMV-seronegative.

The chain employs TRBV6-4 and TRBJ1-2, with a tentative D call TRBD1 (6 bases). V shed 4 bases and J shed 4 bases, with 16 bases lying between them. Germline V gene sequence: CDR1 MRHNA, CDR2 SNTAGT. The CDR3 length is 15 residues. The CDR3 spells CASSAGGQLPYGYTF. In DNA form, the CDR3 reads TGTGCCAGCAGTGCGGGAGGACAGTTGCCCTATGGCTACACCTTC.

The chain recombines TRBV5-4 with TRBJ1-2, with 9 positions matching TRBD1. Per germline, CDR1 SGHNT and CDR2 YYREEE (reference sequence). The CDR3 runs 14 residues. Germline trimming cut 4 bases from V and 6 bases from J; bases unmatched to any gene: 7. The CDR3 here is CASSLGQGRNGYTF. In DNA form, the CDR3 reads TGTGCCAGCAGCCTGGGACAGGGAAGGAATGGCTACACCTTC.

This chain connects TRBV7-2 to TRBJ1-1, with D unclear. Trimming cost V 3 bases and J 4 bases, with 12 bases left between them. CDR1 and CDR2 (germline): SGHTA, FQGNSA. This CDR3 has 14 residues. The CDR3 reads CASSFSRGVTEAFF. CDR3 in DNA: TGTGCCAGCAGCTTCTCACGGGGAGTCACTGAAGCTTTCTTT. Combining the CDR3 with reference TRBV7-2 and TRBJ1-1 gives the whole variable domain GAGVSQSPSNKVTEKGKDVELRCDPISGHTALYWYRQSLGQGLEFLIYFQGNSAPDKSGLPSDRFSAERTGGSVSTLTIQRTQQEDSAVYLCASSFSRGVTEAFFGQGTRLTVV.

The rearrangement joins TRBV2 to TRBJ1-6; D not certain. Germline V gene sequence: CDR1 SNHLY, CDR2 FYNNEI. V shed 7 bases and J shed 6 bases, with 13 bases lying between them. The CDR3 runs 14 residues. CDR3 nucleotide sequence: TGTGCCAGCACCATAGGAGGCCTTAATTCACCCCTCCACTTT. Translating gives CASTIGGLNSPLHF. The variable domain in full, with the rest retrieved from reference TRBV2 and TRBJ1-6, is EPEVTQTPSHQVTQMGQEVILRCVPISNHLYFYWYRQILGQKVEFLVSFYNNEISEKSEIFDDQFSVERPDGSNFTLKIRSTKLEDSAMYFCASTIGGLNSPLHFGNGTRLTVT.

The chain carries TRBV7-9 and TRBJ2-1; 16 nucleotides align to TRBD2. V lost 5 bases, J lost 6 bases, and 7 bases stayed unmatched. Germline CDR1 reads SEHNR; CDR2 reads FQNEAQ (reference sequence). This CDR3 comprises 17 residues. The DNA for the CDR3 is TGTGCCAGCAGCCCCGGGACTAGCGGGAGGGCCAGCAATGAGCAGTTCTTC. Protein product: CASSPGTSGRASNEQFF.

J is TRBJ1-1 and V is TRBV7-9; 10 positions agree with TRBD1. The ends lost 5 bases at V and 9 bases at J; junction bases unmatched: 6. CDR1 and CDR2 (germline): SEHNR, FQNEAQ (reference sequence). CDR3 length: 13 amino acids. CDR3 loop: CASSQGTGAKAFF. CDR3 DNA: TGTGCCAGCAGCCAAGGGACAGGGGCTAAAGCTTTCTTT.

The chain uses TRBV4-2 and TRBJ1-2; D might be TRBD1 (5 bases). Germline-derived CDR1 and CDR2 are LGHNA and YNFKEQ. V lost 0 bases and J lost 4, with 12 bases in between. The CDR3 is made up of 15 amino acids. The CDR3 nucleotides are TGTGCCAGCAGCCAAGATTACGGAGGGGTCTATGGCTACACCTTC. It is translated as CASSQDYGGVYGYTF.

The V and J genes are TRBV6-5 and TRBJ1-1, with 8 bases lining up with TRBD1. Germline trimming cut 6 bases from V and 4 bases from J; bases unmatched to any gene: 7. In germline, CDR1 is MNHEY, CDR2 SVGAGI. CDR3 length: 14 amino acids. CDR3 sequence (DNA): TGTGCCAGCAGACAGGGGGGTGGTGGCACTGAAGCTTTCTTT. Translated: CASRQGGGGTEAFF.

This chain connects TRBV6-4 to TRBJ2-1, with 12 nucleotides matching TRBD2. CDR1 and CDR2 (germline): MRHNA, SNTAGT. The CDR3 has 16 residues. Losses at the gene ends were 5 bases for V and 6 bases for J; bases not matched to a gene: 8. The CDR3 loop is CASSLASGRAVNEQFF. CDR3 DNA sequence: TGTGCCAGCAGTTTGGCTAGCGGGAGGGCCGTCAATGAGCAGTTCTTC.